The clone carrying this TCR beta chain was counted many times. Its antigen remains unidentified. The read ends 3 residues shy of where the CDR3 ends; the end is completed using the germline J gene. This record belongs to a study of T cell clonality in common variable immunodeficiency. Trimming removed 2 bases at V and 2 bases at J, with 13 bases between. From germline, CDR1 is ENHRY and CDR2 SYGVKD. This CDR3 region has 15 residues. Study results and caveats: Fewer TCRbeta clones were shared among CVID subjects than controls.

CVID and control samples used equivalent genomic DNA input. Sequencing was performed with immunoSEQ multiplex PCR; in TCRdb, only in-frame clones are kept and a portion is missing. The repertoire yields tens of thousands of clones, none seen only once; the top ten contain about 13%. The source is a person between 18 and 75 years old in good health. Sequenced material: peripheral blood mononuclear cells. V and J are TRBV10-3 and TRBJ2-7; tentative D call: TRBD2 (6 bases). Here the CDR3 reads CAISEEEGLPYEQYF. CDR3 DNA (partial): TGTGCCATCAGTGAGGAAGAGGGACTTCCCTACGAG.